This T cell receptor (beta chain) was retrieved from a study of blood T cell repertoires in COVID-19. Study-level background: PBMCs, B-cell-depleted T cells, or T cells were the source of the cDNA or gDNA that made up the material.

Seattle participants joined during active infection and were tracked over time. Germline CDR1 SQVTM, CDR2 ANQGSEA. CDR3 length: 12 amino acids. The trim removed 4 bases at V and 3 bases at J, leaving 2 bases unmatched. The authors' processing: Amplification from reference gene primers served as the basis for estimated nucleated cell counts. Generated by immunoSEQ multiplex PCR, the TCRdb table keeps only in-frame clones and is missing some. V and J calls and clone size are given by that table; D and trimming were obtained from the DNA. The sample holds hundreds of thousands of clones, 88% seen once. This chain joins TRBV29-1 and TRBJ2-7, with 8 bases identical to TRBD2. The clonotype originates from a woman aged 25 to 39 with COVID-19, enrolled during active disease. The sample comprised peripheral blood. As DNA, the CDR3 is TGCAGCGTTGCGGGGGGGCTCTACGAGCAGTACTTC. The encoded protein is CSVAGGLYEQYF.